One T cell receptor beta chain is described in this entry. This sample is drawn from a study of CD8 T cells in Susac syndrome. The germline CDR1 and CDR2 sequences are SGHTA and FQGNSA. Deletions cut 6 bases from V and 1 base from J, with 11 bases between. The CDR3 extends over 14 amino acids. The RNA, roughly 0.45 to 1 ug, was put through reverse transcription using random hexamers. Using its own MiXCR run on the immunoSEQ multiplex PCR reads, TCRdb lists one record per CDR3 protein. The table has tens of thousands of distinct CDR3 sequences, just over 90% seen once. The source of this sequence is a human donor with Susac syndrome. Source material: CD4+ T cells from PBMCs. The V call is TRBV7-2, the J call TRBJ2-3, with no clear D. CDR3 protein: CASRPTSGTDTQYF. The CDR3, as DNA: TGTGCCAGCAGGCCGACTTCTGGCACAGATACGCAGTATTTT. Full variable domain (remainder filled in from reference TRBV7-2 and TRBJ2-3): GAGVSQSPSNKVTEKGKDVELRCDPISGHTALYWYRQSLGQGLEFLIYFQGNSAPDKSGLPSDRFSAERTGGSVSTLTIQRTQQEDSAVYLCASRPTSGTDTQYFGPGTRLTVL.